These 18 T cell receptor beta chains came from one sample sequenced in a study of cytomegalovirus exposure and HLA in healthy donors. Primers included in the PCR were 60 Vbeta and 13 Jbeta primers. Only in-frame clones appear in the TCRdb table, and some are missing; sequencing was by immunoSEQ multiplex PCR. The data contain 200,000 to 300,000 clones, 82% of them seen just once; the ten biggest clones take up around 5.7%. Specimen: PBMCs. The origin of the receptors is a woman aged 40 to 50 in good health and CMV-seropositive.

The chain employs TRBV4-3 and TRBJ1-4, with D possibly TRBD1 on 5 matching bases. This CDR3 has 17 amino acids. Germline V lookup: CDR1 LGHNA, CDR2 YSLEER. Trimming removed 0 bases from V and 1 base from J, with 12 bases in between. Written as DNA, the CDR3 is TGCGCCAGCAGCCAAGATGGCAGGGTTCTAACTAATGAAAAACTGTTTTTT. Protein: CASSQDGRVLTNEKLFF.

The chain employs TRBV13 and TRBJ1-6; D may be TRBD1 (6 bases). CDR1 is PRHDT, CDR2 FYEKMQ, per germline (reference sequence). V lost 3 bases and J 10 bases, leaving 13 bases between the germline ends. The CDR3 consists of 14 residues. CDR3 protein: CASSLGGGPSPLHF. CDR3 in DNA: TGTGCCAGCAGCTTGGGAGGGGGACCCTCACCCCTCCACTTT.

V usage is TRBV13 and J usage is TRBJ2-4, with 7 nucleotides matching TRBD1. Germline trimming cut 3 bases from V and 1 base from J; bases unmatched to any gene: 6. Germline CDR1 reads PRHDT; CDR2 reads FYEKMQ (reference sequence). The CDR3 spans 16 residues. Written as DNA, the CDR3 is TGTGCCAGCAGCTTGATAGGGGGCCCCGCCAAAAACATTCAGTACTTC. Its protein is CASSLIGGPAKNIQYF.

For the CDR3, the DNA is TGTGCCAGTTCTTCGACAGGCTCCTACGAGCAGTACTTC. This gives the protein CASSSTGSYEQYF. The V and J genes are TRBV6-5 and TRBJ2-7; D might be TRBD1 (6 bases). The V gene lost 9 bases and the J gene lost 0 bases, with 12 bases spanning the gap. CDR3 length equals 13 residues. Germline values: CDR1 MNHEY, CDR2 SVGAGI.

The chain recombines TRBV4-2 with TRBJ2-7, with 8 nucleotides matching TRBD2. Germline V lookup: CDR1 LGHNA, CDR2 YNFKEQ. V dropped 1 base and J dropped 3; count of bases not matched to a gene: 2. The CDR3 length is 14 residues. The CDR3 nucleotides read TGTGCCAGCAGCCAAGTCGCGGGGGGCTACGAGCAGTACTTC. The encoded protein is CASSQVAGGYEQYF.

This clone was seen only once. This rearrangement joins TRBV6-5 to TRBJ1-4; D is possibly TRBD1 (5 bases). The CDR3 runs to 14 residues. V was shortened by 7 bases and J by 5 bases, with 14 bases between the two germline ends. The germline V gene encodes CDR1 MNHEY and CDR2 SVGAGI. CDR3 protein: CASKVGTLNEKLFF. Written as DNA, the CDR3 is TGTGCCAGCAAAGTGGGGACTTTAAATGAAAAACTGTTTTTT.

The genes are TRBV7-6 and TRBJ2-2; possibly TRBD1 for D (8 bases). V was shortened by 5 bases and J by 7 bases, with 17 bases between the two germline ends. Germline CDR1 SGHVS, CDR2 FNYEAQ. The CDR3 extends over 15 amino acids. CDR3 DNA: TGTGCCAGCAGCCCGCGGACAGGGAGGGGCGGGGAGCTGTTTTTT. Its protein product is CASSPRTGRGGELFF.

The CDR3: CVRSYHGQGWGANVLTF. The CDR3 DNA reads TGTGTCAGAAGCTACCATGGACAGGGGTGGGGGGCCAACGTCCTGACTTTC. The chain uses TRBV7-5 and TRBJ2-6; the table gives TRBD1 as D, unverified against the DNA. TRBV7-5 has pseudogene status. This CDR3 has 17 residues.

V usage is TRBV5-6 and J usage is TRBJ1-5; D ambiguous. Germline V lookup: CDR1 SGHDT, CDR2 YYEEEE. CDR3 size: 15 residues. Trimming cost V 0 bases and J 6 bases, with 13 bases left between them. CDR3 sequence: CASSLAGGAPQPQHF. The CDR3, as DNA: TGTGCCAGCAGCTTGGCCGGTGGTGCTCCTCAGCCCCAGCATTTT.

V usage is TRBV19 and J usage is TRBJ1-1; D is possibly TRBD1 (5 bases). The CDR3 consists of 13 residues. V lost 3 bases, J lost 4 bases, and 9 bases lay in between. Germline values: CDR1 LNHDA, CDR2 SQIVND (reference sequence). CDR3 region: CASSMTAGTEAFF. In DNA form, the CDR3 reads TGTGCCAGTAGTATGACAGCGGGCACTGAAGCTTTCTTT.

The gene calls are TRBV30 and TRBJ1-2; tentatively, D is TRBD1 (5 bases). Germline CDR1 reads GTSNPN; CDR2 reads SVGIG (reference sequence). Trimming pared 3 bases from V and 8 bases from J, leaving 22 bases between. The CDR3 is 15 residues long. In DNA, the CDR3 is TGTGCCTGGAGACTCGAGTGGCGGGGCCCGGGAGGCTACACCTTC. Protein product: CAWRLEWRGPGGYTF. The full variable domain, its missing parts supplied by reference TRBV30 and TRBJ1-2, is SQTIHQWPATLVQPVGSPLSLECTVEGTSNPNLYWYRQAAGRGLQLLFYSVGIGQISSEVPQNLSASRPQDRQFILSSKKLLLSDSGFYLCAWRLEWRGPGGYTFGSGTRLTVV.

The chain links TRBV21-1 to TRBJ2-7; the D call TRBD2 from the table was never checked on the DNA. TRBV21-1 is reported as a pseudogene. The CDR3 runs 15 residues. CDR3 coding DNA: TGTGCCAGCAGCAAGATTCCTAGCGGCTCCTACGAGCAGTACTTC. Translation: CASSKIPSGSYEQYF.

This clone came up once. V is TRBV10-3 and J is TRBJ2-2; D is perhaps TRBD2 (6 bases). Between the trimmed V and J ends, which lost 4 bases and 5 bases, there was a span of 14 bases. Germline lookup yields CDR1 ENHRY and CDR2 SYGVKD. There are 15 residues in the CDR3. For the CDR3, the DNA is TGTGCCATCAGTGCCGGGACTCATCTTACCGGGGAGCTGTTTTTT. It specifies CAISAGTHLTGELFF.

V usage is TRBV5-1 and J usage is TRBJ2-3; TRBD1 matches 8 bases. This CDR3 has 16 amino acids. With 4 bases clipped from V and 5 bases from J, the junction kept 12 bases outside the gene matches. Germline CDR1 SGHRS, CDR2 YFSETQ. The CDR3 nucleotides are TGCGCCAGCAGCGTGACAGGGGTGATCCTGCAAGATACGCAGTATTTT. Translation gives CASSVTGVILQDTQYF.

As regards this clone: One junction end does not reproduce the germline sequence, and a read error may be involved. Other DNA variants within this sample encode the same CDR3. The chain is built from TRBV30 and TRBJ2-1; a weak D match, TRBD2 (6 bases). Germline assignment: CDR1 GTSNPN and CDR2 SVGIG (reference sequence). The CDR3 length is 13 residues. CDR3 DNA: TGTGCCTGGAGGTTAGGGTCGGGGGTCGAGCAATTCTTC. Translated: CAWRLGSGVEQFF. Supplemented by reference TRBV30 and TRBJ2-1, the full variable domain reads SQTIHQWPATLVQPVGSPLSLECTVEGTSNPNLYWYRQAAGRGLQLLFYSVGIGQISSEVPQNLSASRPQDRQFILSSKKLLLSDSGFYLCAWRLGSGVEQFFGPGTRLTVL.

V and J are TRBV30 and TRBJ1-5, with 8 bases aligning to TRBD1. The CDR3 totals 14 residues. From germline, CDR1 is GTSNPN and CDR2 SVGIG (reference sequence). The V gene end was trimmed by 4 bases and the J gene end by 7 bases; junction bases not matched to a gene: 9. CDR3 region: CAWMGQGAGQPQHF. Here the CDR3 DNA reads TGTGCCTGGATGGGTCAGGGGGCAGGGCAGCCCCAGCATTTT.

The chain combines TRBV10-3 with TRBJ1-1; the match to TRBD1 covers 7 bases. The CDR3 has 14 residues. Germline CDR1 is ENHRY and CDR2 is SYGVKD. V lost 6 bases and J lost 1; bases outside the gene matches: 5. CDR3 DNA sequence: TGTGCCATCAGAAGGGACAGACAGAACACTGAAGCTTTCTTT. Translation: CAIRRDRQNTEAFF.

V usage is TRBV7-2 and J usage is TRBJ2-5; 10 bases are shared with TRBD2. V shed 5 bases, J shed 1 base, and the junction held 7 bases outside the gene matches. The V gene's germline CDR1 is SGHTA and CDR2 FQGNSA. This CDR3 comprises 16 residues. The CDR3 coding sequence is TGTGCCAGCAGCCCCGGGGCTAGCGGGGGCCAAGAGACCCAGTACTTC. Its translation: CASSPGASGGQETQYF.